This TCR beta chain stems from a study of T cell responses to AZD1222 COVID-19 vaccine. Of note for this clone: The antigen is undetermined.

Generated by immunoSEQ multiplex PCR, the TCRdb table keeps only in-frame clones and is missing some. The table has about 130,000 clones, around 84% seen once. The study's findings and limits: Reports say nearly half of spike-specific TCRs go after unmutated variant regions. The study sampled repertoires only after the peak T cell response.

This specimen was peripheral blood, taken on day 0 of AZD1222 vaccination. The receptor comes from an adult in good health.

Written as DNA, the CDR3 is TGTGCCAGCAGCCCTACCTCCGGGACGGCTAGCACAGATACGCAGTATTTT. Protein product: CASSPTSGTASTDTQYF. The V call is TRBV7-9, the J call TRBJ2-3, with D possibly called TRBD1 or TRBD2 (5 bases each). CDR3 size: 17 residues. V was clipped by 5 bases and J by 0 bases, with 18 bases between them. Per germline, CDR1 SEHNR and CDR2 FQNEAQ (reference sequence).